This T cell receptor (beta chain) was observed in a study of blood T cell repertoires in COVID-19. Study-wide context: COVID-19 samples from acute and convalescent phases originated in the United States, Italy and Spain. PBMCs, B-cell-depleted T cells, or T cells provided the cDNA or gDNA that made up the material.

In the original analysis: How many nucleated cells were present was estimated from reference gene primer amplification. Produced via immunoSEQ multiplex PCR; TCRdb's table is partial and in-frame only. Clone size and V and J calls were adopted from that table, with D and trimming inferred from the DNA. The sample lists about 54,000 clones; 90% were seen once. The ends lost 5 bases at V and 3 bases at J; junction bases unmatched: 9. CDR1 and CDR2 from the germline V gene are SGHVS and FNYEAQ. CDR3 length: 16 residues. This chain connects TRBV7-6 to TRBJ2-2, with 7 bases aligning to TRBD2. The sequence came from a man aged 50 to 59 with acute or convalescent COVID-19. The sequencing input was peripheral blood. CDR3 residues: CASSEEAGPDTGELFF. For the CDR3, the DNA is TGTGCCAGCAGCGAAGAAGCGGGACCGGACACCGGGGAGCTGTTTTTT. The variable domain in full, with the rest retrieved from reference TRBV7-6 and TRBJ2-2, is GAGVSQSPRYKVTKRGQDVALRCDPISGHVSLYWYRQALGQGPEFLTYFNYEAQQDKSGLPNDRFSAERPEGSISTLTIQRTEQRDSAMYRCASSEEAGPDTGELFFGEGSRLTVL.